This T cell receptor (beta chain) was captured by sequencing in a study of Tregs in tolerant kidney transplant recipients. Findings and caveats of the study: Donor-specific Treg expansion exceeded global Treg expansion in tolerant patients, suggesting antigen drive. Biological reproducibility was not directly addressed, but technical replication error appeared minimal. The small number of patients limits these findings pending further validation.

CDR3 size: 15 residues. Trimming took 8 bases from V and 0 from J; bases not matched to a gene: 7. From germline, CDR1 is KGHSH and CDR2 LQKENI. TCRdb's copy holds only in-frame clones and misses some; the assay was immunoSEQ multiplex PCR. This table has some 64,000 clones, roughly 98% appearing once. Of note for this clone: Its antigen is not identified.

Unstimulated Tregs (CD4+CD25+CD127-) and CD4+CD25- non-Tregs were sorted from PBMCs. The receptor comes from a human donor who received a combined kidney and bone marrow transplant. The sample here was Tregs from blood, taken before the transplant. The rearrangement joins TRBV18 to TRBJ2-7, with 10 bases fitting TRBD2. CDR3 coding DNA: TGTGCCAGCAGGGAACCTAGCGGGAGCTCCTACGAGCAGTACTTC. It encodes CASREPSGSSYEQYF.